This T cell receptor (beta chain) was identified in a study of T-cell memory formation after mild COVID-19. Study as a whole: Clustering of TCRs was largely donor specific. Study conclusions and caveats: Contracting CD4+ clones sat mainly in CM and EM; CD8+ in EMRA.

Trimming removed 1 base at V and 7 bases at J, with 22 bases between. This CDR3 has 18 amino acids. CDR1 SEHNR and CDR2 FQNEAQ come from the germline V gene (reference sequence). TCRdb redid the calling of the 5' RACE reads with MiXCR, one entry per CDR3 protein. The data contain 470,000 or so distinct CDR3 sequences, around 20% of them singletons. This clonotype was recorded a few times. The antigen remains undetermined. The sequenced material came from PBMCs or a T cell subset sorted from them (not recorded which). The chain joins TRBV7-9 to TRBJ1-4; D remains ambiguous. This receptor was obtained from an adult woman who had mild COVID-19 (a few samples of this study predate the infection). Cell type and time point are not known. The CDR3 loop is CASSLDLRPGGGGEKLFF. The CDR3 DNA reads as TGTGCCAGCAGCTTAGACCTTCGTCCGGGAGGTGGCGGTGAAAAACTGTTTTTT.